This TCR beta chain came from a study of OX40 agonist ivuxolimab in advanced cancers. Turning to the study itself: Clinicians treated patients with ivuxolimab, an agonistic anti-OX40 (CD134) antibody. Under the entry rules, prior anti-PD-1, anti-PD-L1 or anti-CTLA-4 therapy was allowed, and more than 35% had some. Points from the study as a whole: Average numbers of expanded clones were greater in CD8+ T cells than in CD4+.

This CDR3 region has 15 residues. V lost 6 bases and J lost 0, with 14 bases in between. The V gene's germline CDR1 is MNHNS and CDR2 SASEGT. Data came from immunoSEQ multiplex PCR; TCRdb stores just in-frame clones and leaves some out. The repertoire has 75,000 to 100,000 clones, approximately 86% of them found once; the top ten carry 1.5% to 2%. A remark on this clone: As yet, its antigen is unknown.

This clonotype originated in an adult with an advanced solid tumor such as melanoma, head and neck, liver or kidney cancer. The material sequenced was CD4+ or CD8+ T cells sorted from blood, taken in a trial of the OX40 agonist ivuxolimab. The J gene is TRBJ1-1, the V gene TRBV6-1; D might be TRBD1 (6 bases). The CDR3 loop is CASRGDRIMNTEAFF. CDR3 nucleotide sequence: TGTGCCAGCAGAGGAGACAGGATAATGAACACTGAAGCTTTCTTT.